This paragraph reports one T cell receptor beta chain. The specificity of this receptor is unknown. The sample holds no much larger clone one base away, and base qualities are not on file. At diagnosis, tumor, uninvolved tumor-adjacent lung and peripheral blood were collected and then preserved as a mix of FFPE and fresh-frozen material. For TCR repertoire profiling, the blood samples were analyzed as peripheral blood mononuclear cells. This specimen belongs to a study of T cells in localized non-small cell lung cancer (TCRdb year 2020). Turning to the overall study: The study analyzed T cell repertoires of about 230 early-stage NSCLC patients, comparing tumors and uninvolved tumor-adjacent lungs. Of the NSCLC patients, around 140 were male and about 97 were female, and the mean age was approximately 66 years. All 250 or so NSCLC patients in the cohort were treatment-naive and had localized lung tumors that were resected. Paper-wide results and their limitations: Because the study design was exploratory, TCR variables were selected using unadjusted p-values without false-discovery rate correction. A median of 57 of the top 100 tumor clones were detected in paired uninvolved adjacent lung, and around 30 of these tumor clones were also found among the top 100 clones of the paired uninvolved adjacent lung. Uninvolved tumor-adjacent lung showed the highest T cell clonality, higher than tumor, which suggests more focused antigenic responses in the uninvolved tumor-adjacent lung. Because multi-region tumor sequencing was not performed, intratumor heterogeneity could not be ruled out. Higher blood T cell density associated with longer overall survival, while higher adjacent-lung clonality associated with shorter survival.

TCR beta CDR3 regions were sequenced from DNA using the immunoSEQ Assay. Under the source paper's analysis protocol: To compute T cell density, TCR beta template counts were normalized to usable DNA, which was estimated by amplifying housekeeping genes. The preseqR package was used to estimate richness by extrapolating to 400,000 templates for PBMC samples and to 120,000 templates for tissue samples. Clonality was defined by subtracting Pielou's evenness from one. Differential abundance testing on productive amino-acid clonotypes, with a minimum total count of 5 and an alpha of 0.1, was used to identify tissue-enriched TCRs. Repertoire overlap between compartments was quantified with the Jaccard Index and Morisita Overlap Index. GLIPH grouped TCR beta CDR3s together with public tetramer-defined viral CDR3s, and a viral motif had to include at least three viral sequences and show V-gene enrichment. TCRdb carries this immuneACCESS record with in-frame sequences only. Its versions omit some clonotypes, under half of them owing to an unresolved V gene in the studies checked, with the rest unexplained. D and trimming were read from the DNA, whereas the V and J calls and clone size are those reported in that table. The sample data list approximately 31,000 clones, and around 94% of these were observed just once. The ten biggest clones cover 0.73% of the sample.

At the junction V is shortened by 3 bases and J by 6 bases; bases outside the gene matches: 10. The CDR3 runs 15 residues from the cysteine to the phenylalanine. Of all the DNA, just the CDR3 is kept, 45 bases in frame from base 1. The germline V gene encodes CDR1 LNHDA and CDR2 SQIVND (reference sequence). The receptor was derived from a woman aged 40 to 75 with stage I lung adenocarcinoma. The sample consisted of peripheral blood, taken before any cancer treatment. This chain joins TRBV19 to TRBJ1-2, with TRBD1 matching 7 junction bases. CDR3 sequence: CASSMRGGRGDGYTF. The DNA sequence is as follows: TGTGCCAGTAGTATGCGAGGGGGCCGTGGGGATGGCTACACCTTC.